This T cell receptor (beta chain) was retrieved from a study of blood T cells in healthy people across ages. A second PCR, run for about 7 to 12 cycles, used a sample-barcoded 5' primer plus a J-beta primer mix. MiXCR, applied by TCRdb to the 5' RACE reads, yields one record per CDR3 protein. The table includes about 640,000 distinct CDR3 sequences, over 40% detected once. The CDR3 runs 16 residues. Between the trimmed V and J ends, which lost 6 bases and 6 bases, there was a span of 21 bases. Germline-derived CDR1 and CDR2 are MNHEY and SVGEGT. This clonotype was seen more than once but under ten times.

V usage is TRBV6-2 or TRBV6-3 and J usage is TRBJ1-5; possible D gene TRBD1, 6 bases. The source of this sequence is a man older than 75 in good health. Sequencing input: blood. The CDR3 spells CASRTTTGFVAQPQHF. DNA of the CDR3: TGTGCCAGCAGAACCACGACAGGCTTTGTTGCTCAGCCCCAGCATTTT.